One sample yielded the 27 T cell receptor beta chains listed below, sequenced in a study of beta chain features in type 1 diabetes. cDNA synthesis used the whole RNA isolate, giving expressed TCRB sequences. Generated by immunoSEQ multiplex PCR, the TCRdb table keeps only in-frame clones and is missing some. The repertoire holds about 230,000 clones, with 16% as singletons. Findings and limits, study-wide: Among patients with Type 1 diabetes, TCRB CDR3s were moderately but significantly shorter in every one of the four CD4+ subsets.

Their antigen targets remain unknown. Sequencing was performed on naive CD4+ T cells from blood. Every receptor here comes from a man aged 30 to 45 with type 1 diabetes.

CDR3 protein: CASSLAGAGANVLTF. CDR3 coding DNA: TGTGCCAGCAGCTTAGCAGGGGCTGGGGCCAACGTCCTGACTTTC. The rearrangement joins TRBV7-9 to TRBJ2-6; D is perhaps TRBD1 (5 bases). Per the germline V gene, CDR1 is SEHNR and CDR2 is FQNEAQ (reference sequence). Between the trimmed V and J ends, which lost 0 bases and 2 bases, there was a span of 5 bases. CDR3 length equals 15 residues.

This clone was counted only a few times. V gene TRBV29-1 combines with J gene TRBJ2-3, with 7 bases fitting TRBD1. This CDR3 comprises 14 residues. Per germline, CDR1 SQVTM and CDR2 ANQGSEA. Trimming removed 7 bases from V and 3 bases from J; junction bases left unmatched: 10. The CDR3 here is CSAVGGRDTDTQYF. The CDR3, as DNA: TGCAGCGCGGTAGGGGGCAGGGATACAGATACGCAGTATTTT.

The chain joins TRBV29-1 to TRBJ2-3; TRBD2 agrees at 7 bases. V was pared by 7 bases and J by 4 bases, with 20 bases of the junction left unmatched. CDR3 length: 17 amino acids. The germline V gene encodes CDR1 SQVTM and CDR2 ANQGSEA. The CDR3 nucleotides read TGCAGCGCCCGAGCCCCCGCTGGCGGGAGCGGCGCAGATACGCAGTATTTT. Translated, it gives CSARAPAGGSGADTQYF.

This chain uses TRBV4-1 with TRBJ2-3; the match to TRBD2 covers 15 bases. The V segment lost 4 bases and the J segment 3 bases; nucleotides outside the gene matches: 2. Germline values: CDR1 MGHRA, CDR2 YSYEKL. The CDR3 covers 16 residues. CDR3 amino acids: CASSLGTSGRTDTQYF. The CDR3 DNA reads as TGCGCCAGCAGCCTGGGGACTAGCGGGAGGACAGATACGCAGTATTTT.

The chain employs TRBV4-2 and TRBJ2-2, with D perhaps TRBD1 (5 bases). Germline V gene sequence: CDR1 LGHNA, CDR2 YNFKEQ. The V and J ends lost 0 bases and 6 bases respectively, with 11 bases between them. This CDR3 region has 15 residues. As DNA, the CDR3 is TGTGCCAGCAGCCAAGAGACCCAGGGCGCCGGGGAGCTGTTTTTT. It is translated as CASSQETQGAGELFF.

This sequence joins TRBV28 and TRBJ2-7; no reliable D call. V was trimmed by 8 bases and J by 0 bases, leaving 11 bases between them. The CDR3 runs 13 residues. The germline CDR1 and CDR2 sequences are MDHEN and SYDVKM. The CDR3 here is CASGPGSSYEQYF. Written as DNA, the CDR3 is TGTGCCAGCGGACCCGGAAGCTCCTACGAGCAGTACTTC.

This clone was picked up a small number of times. V gene TRBV7-6 combines with J gene TRBJ1-2; 11 bases line up with TRBD1. This CDR3 spans 16 amino acids. Unmatched junction bases numbered 12, after V lost 5 bases and J lost 7 bases. Germline CDR1 and CDR2: SGHVS and FNYEAQ. The CDR3 DNA reads as TGTGCCAGCAGCACGTCACCCGGACAGGGGGCTCGTGGCTACACCTTC. It encodes CASSTSPGQGARGYTF.

This clone was observed a few times. The chain has TRBV2 and TRBJ2-7, with 8 bases identical to TRBD2. Germline V gene sequence: CDR1 SNHLY, CDR2 FYNNEI. The J segment lost 3 bases and the V segment lost 6 bases, leaving 10 bases of the junction unmatched. The CDR3 sequence is 15 residues long. The CDR3 reads CASSERTSSNYEQYF. The DNA for the CDR3 is TGTGCCAGCAGCGAGAGGACTAGCTCAAACTACGAGCAGTACTTC.

This clone showed up just a few times. The J gene is TRBJ2-1, the V gene TRBV15, with 13 positions matching TRBD2. J lost 6 bases, V lost 0 bases, and 5 bases had no gene match. Germline V gene lookup returns CDR1 LNHNV and CDR2 YYDKDF (reference sequence). The CDR3 has 17 residues. In nucleotides, the CDR3 is TGTGCCACCAGCAGAGATCCGGGACTAGCGGGATCCAATGAGCAGTTCTTC. Amino acid sequence: CATSRDPGLAGSNEQFF.

V gene TRBV7-2 combines with J gene TRBJ2-7; the match to TRBD1 covers 9 bases. Germline lookup yields CDR1 SGHTA and CDR2 FQGNSA. V dropped 1 base and J dropped 3; count of bases not matched to a gene: 4. The CDR3 is made up of 15 amino acids. This CDR3 is CASSLGGTGYYEQYF. Here the CDR3 DNA reads TGTGCCAGCAGCTTAGGCGGGACAGGGTACTACGAGCAGTACTTC. Drawing the rest from reference TRBV7-2 and TRBJ2-7, the complete variable domain is GAGVSQSPSNKVTEKGKDVELRCDPISGHTALYWYRQSLGQGLEFLIYFQGNSAPDKSGLPSDRFSAERTGGSVSTLTIQRTQQEDSAVYLCASSLGGTGYYEQYFGPGTRLTVT.

This clone was seen a handful of times. This rearrangement joins TRBV29-1 to TRBJ2-7; D is ambiguous. V dropped 7 bases and J dropped 3 bases, with 10 bases sitting between them. CDR1 and CDR2 from the germline V gene are SQVTM and ANQGSEA. This CDR3 is 11 amino acids long. As DNA, the CDR3 is TGCAGCGCGGCCGCTGGCTACGAGCAGTACTTC. Encoded protein: CSAAAGYEQYF.

The chain recombines TRBV4-3 with TRBJ2-1, with a weak D call TRBD2 (5 bases). Looked up from germline, CDR1 is LGHNA and CDR2 is YSLEER. Between the trimmed V and J ends, which lost 1 base and 6 bases, there was a span of 7 bases. There are 13 residues in the CDR3. The CDR3 DNA sequence: TGCGCCAGCAGCCAAGTAAGCGGCAATGAGCAGTTCTTC. It is translated as CASSQVSGNEQFF.

This clone has only a few counts. The rearrangement joins TRBV29-1 to TRBJ2-1; 13 nucleotides align to TRBD2. This CDR3 comprises 15 residues. Germline V gene lookup returns CDR1 SQVTM and CDR2 ANQGSEA. The junction had 6 bases not matched to a gene; V was cut back by 4 bases and J by 6 bases. CDR3 bases: TGCAGCGTTGGAAAAGGGACTAGCGGGACCAATGAGCAGTTCTTC. Encoded protein: CSVGKGTSGTNEQFF.

The chain has TRBV28 and TRBJ2-7; D remains unclear. CDR3 length: 11 residues. Germline V gene sequence: CDR1 MDHEN, CDR2 SYDVKM. V lost 4 bases and J 8 bases, leaving 9 bases between the germline ends. CDR3 residues: CASSSHFQQYF. In DNA form, the CDR3 reads TGTGCCAGCAGTTCCCACTTTCAGCAGTACTTC.

This clone was picked up a small number of times. V is TRBV6-5 and J is TRBJ2-1; 7 bases align to TRBD2. CDR1 is MNHEY, CDR2 SVGAGI, per germline. Trimming cost V 5 bases and J 12 bases; bases outside gene matches: 7. This CDR3 region has 12 residues. The CDR3 loop is CASSAPGGTQFF. The CDR3 bases are TGTGCCAGCAGTGCCCCGGGAGGTACGCAGTTCTTC.

This clone was seen more than once but under ten times. The chain employs TRBV7-9 and TRBJ2-1; 7 positions match TRBD2. This CDR3 has 15 residues. Unmatched junction bases numbered 8, after V lost 1 base and J lost 8 bases. The V gene's germline CDR1 is SEHNR and CDR2 FQNEAQ (reference sequence). The CDR3 reads CASSLGASGGDEQFF. The CDR3 DNA reads TGTGCCAGCAGCTTAGGGGCTAGCGGAGGGGATGAGCAGTTCTTC. Full variable domain (outside the CDR3, taken from reference TRBV7-9 and TRBJ2-1): DTGVSQNPRHKITKRGQNVTFRCDPISEHNRLYWYRQTLGQGPEFLTYFQNEAQLEKSRLLSDRFSAERPKGSFSTLEIQRTEQGDSAMYLCASSLGASGGDEQFFGPGTRLTVL.

The rearrangement links TRBV29-1 to TRBJ2-6; D gene uncertain. The ends were cut back, 3 bases at V and 1 base at J, with 7 bases in the middle. This CDR3 is built from 14 residues. Germline assignment: CDR1 SQVTM and CDR2 ANQGSEA. CDR3 coding DNA: TGCAGCGTTGAGCGTCTGTCTGGGGCCAACGTCCTGACTTTC. As protein: CSVERLSGANVLTF.

The chain carries TRBV4-3 and TRBJ2-1; the match to TRBD2 covers 9 bases. CDR1 LGHNA and CDR2 YSLEER come from the germline V gene. This CDR3 contains 18 residues. The ends lost 4 bases at V and 3 bases at J; junction bases unmatched: 13. The CDR3 DNA reads as TGCGCCAGCAGCCCCGAGGGGGGGCTAGCGGGAAACTACAATGAGCAGTTCTTC. It codes for CASSPEGGLAGNYNEQFF.

This clone came up a few times. The chain employs TRBV7-2 and TRBJ2-2, with 7 bases aligning to TRBD1. The germline CDR1 and CDR2 sequences are SGHTA and FQGNSA. V lost 5 bases to trimming and J lost 1 base; unmatched junction nucleotides: 10. The CDR3 extends over 17 amino acids. The CDR3 DNA reads TGTGCCAGCAGCCAAGAAAGGGGGCTCTTGAACACCGGGGAGCTGTTTTTT. It encodes CASSQERGLLNTGELFF.

This clone has only a few counts. The chain combines TRBV7-2 with TRBJ2-1; 11 bases line up with TRBD2. Germline V gene sequence: CDR1 SGHTA, CDR2 FQGNSA. Unmatched junction bases numbered 7, after V lost 5 bases and J lost 7 bases. The CDR3 has 15 amino acids. The CDR3 nucleotides are TGTGCCAGCAGCGCCACTAGCGGGAGATATAATGAGCAGTTCTTC. Its protein is CASSATSGRYNEQFF.

This clone was seen more than once but under ten times. The V gene is TRBV29-1, the J gene TRBJ2-3; D is ambiguous. Trimming took off 6 bases at V and 1 base at J, with 8 bases between the two ends. This CDR3 is 12 amino acids long. CDR1 is SQVTM, CDR2 ANQGSEA, per germline. CDR3 region: CSVGYGTDTQYF. In DNA, the CDR3 is TGCAGCGTAGGGTACGGCACAGATACGCAGTATTTT.

The rearrangement uses TRBV2 and TRBJ2-5, with 8 bases identical to TRBD2. Looked up from germline, CDR1 is SNHLY and CDR2 is FYNNEI. This CDR3 is 14 amino acids long. The V and J ends lost 8 bases and 2 bases, in that order; junction bases with no gene match: 7. The CDR3, as DNA: TGTGCCAGCTGCCCGGGAGGGCCTCAAGAGACCCAGTACTTC. The encoded protein is CASCPGGPQETQYF.

This clone occurred a few times. This chain connects TRBV30 to TRBJ1-5, with D perhaps matching TRBD1 (6 bases). The V end lost 5 bases, the J end lost 0 bases, and 8 bases lay between the germline ends. Germline values: CDR1 GTSNPN, CDR2 SVGIG (reference sequence). The CDR3 totals 13 residues. The DNA of the CDR3 is TGTGCCTGGCAGGGGTCTAGCAATCAGCCCCAGCATTTT. Translation gives CAWQGSSNQPQHF.

The rearrangement links TRBV9 to TRBJ2-1; D is perhaps TRBD2 (5 bases). This CDR3 has 15 residues. V was cut by 0 bases and J by 3 bases, with 10 bases left in between. CDR1 and CDR2 (germline): SGDLS, YYNGEE. The CDR3 sequence: CASSVAAGGYNEQFF. DNA for the CDR3: TGTGCCAGCAGCGTAGCGGCGGGCGGCTACAATGAGCAGTTCTTC.

This clone came up a few times. J is TRBJ2-7 and V is TRBV29-1, with TRBD2 matching 9 bases. The V segment lost 1 base and the J segment 4 bases; nucleotides outside the gene matches: 8. CDR3 length: 15 amino acids. The germline V gene has CDR1 SQVTM and CDR2 ANQGSEA. CDR3 sequence: CSVEGSSGVTYEQYF. CDR3 nucleotide sequence: TGCAGCGTTGAAGGGTCTAGCGGGGTAACATACGAGCAGTACTTC.

This clone was detected a few times. This chain joins TRBV4-1 and TRBJ2-5; D is possibly TRBD2 (6 bases). V lost 0 bases to trimming and J lost 2 bases, with 13 bases between them. The CDR3 is 16 residues long. Germline CDR1 and CDR2: MGHRA and YSYEKL. The chain's CDR3 is CASSQDFASVQETQYF. The CDR3 coding sequence is TGCGCCAGCAGCCAAGACTTCGCTAGCGTTCAAGAGACCCAGTACTTC.

As regards this clone: In the same sample, other DNA sequences code for this CDR3. The V and J genes are TRBV11-2 and TRBJ2-3, with D hard to call. Germline-derived CDR1 and CDR2 are SGHAT and FQNNGV. With 0 bases removed from V and 6 bases from J, the gap between germline ends came to 7 bases. The CDR3 totals 13 residues. This CDR3 is CASSLDLGDTQYF. CDR3 nucleotides: TGTGCCAGCAGCTTAGATCTCGGTGATACGCAGTATTTT.